Given below is one T cell receptor (beta chain) in context. What it binds is not known. Each donor was healthy, and each was a bone marrow donor. The entry originates in a study of cytomegalovirus exposure and HLA in healthy donors. For the study at large: Around 85 million unique TCR sequences came from HLA-typed donors in an early release. Study conclusions and caveats: Trimming of TCR beta V- and J-genes showed a link, identified in a later analysis, to a missense DCLRE1C variant. Likely technical artifact: a cluster of highly shared sequence variants.

CDR1 GTSNPN and CDR2 SVGIG come from the germline V gene (reference sequence). The length of the CDR3 is 15 residues. V lost 4 bases to trimming and J lost 2 bases, with 15 bases between them. Primers: 60 Vbeta forward and 13 Jbeta reverse. Assay: immunoSEQ multiplex PCR; the TCRdb copy retains only in-frame clones and omits some. Of 160,000 or so clones listed, around 72% are singletons. The chain employs TRBV30 and TRBJ1-3; weak D call: TRBD1 (6 bases). The receptor was derived from a woman aged 40 to 49 in good health and CMV-seropositive. The specimen was PBMCs. The chain's CDR3 is CAWNKGGGAGNTIYF. The CDR3 nucleotides are TGTGCCTGGAATAAGGGAGGGGGTGCTGGAAACACCATATATTTT. The whole variable domain, remainder taken from reference TRBV30 and TRBJ1-3, is SQTIHQWPATLVQPVGSPLSLECTVEGTSNPNLYWYRQAAGRGLQLLFYSVGIGQISSEVPQNLSASRPQDRQFILSSKKLLLSDSGFYLCAWNKGGGAGNTIYFGEGSWLTVV.